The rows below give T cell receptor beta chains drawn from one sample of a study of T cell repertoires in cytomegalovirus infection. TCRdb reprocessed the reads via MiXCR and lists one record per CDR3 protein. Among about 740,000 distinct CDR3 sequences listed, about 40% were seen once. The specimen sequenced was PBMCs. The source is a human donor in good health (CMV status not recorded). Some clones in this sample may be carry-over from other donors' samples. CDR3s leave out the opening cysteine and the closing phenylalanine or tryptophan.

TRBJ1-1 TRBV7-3 ASSVTLNTEAF
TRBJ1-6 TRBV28 ASSLSAHSPLH
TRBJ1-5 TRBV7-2 ASSLGRGINQPQH
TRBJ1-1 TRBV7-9 ASSGQGTLTEAF
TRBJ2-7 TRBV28 ASSSPSTVSYEQY
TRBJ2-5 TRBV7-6 ASSLEDRGKETQY
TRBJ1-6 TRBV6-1 ASFEESNSPLH
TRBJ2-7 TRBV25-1 ASSESGFSEQY
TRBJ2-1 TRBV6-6 ASSYASGGHNEQF
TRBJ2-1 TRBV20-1 SASISGQNNEQF
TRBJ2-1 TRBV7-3 ASSPGGDRLF
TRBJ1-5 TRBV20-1 SARDLTGWEGNQPQH
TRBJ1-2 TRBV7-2 ASSLQGAYGYT
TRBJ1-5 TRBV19 ASSQQGAIQPQH
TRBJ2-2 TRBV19 ASGQGQGAGTGELF
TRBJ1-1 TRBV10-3 AIRTMKYTEAF
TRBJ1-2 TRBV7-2 ASSLESANYGYT
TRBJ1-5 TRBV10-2 ASAAGRSNQPQH
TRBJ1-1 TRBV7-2 ASSLGLYSLNTEAF
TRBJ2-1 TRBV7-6 ASSPTDYNEQF
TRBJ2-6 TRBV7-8 ASSLGQGLSGANVLT
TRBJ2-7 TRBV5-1 ASRRTVFYEQY